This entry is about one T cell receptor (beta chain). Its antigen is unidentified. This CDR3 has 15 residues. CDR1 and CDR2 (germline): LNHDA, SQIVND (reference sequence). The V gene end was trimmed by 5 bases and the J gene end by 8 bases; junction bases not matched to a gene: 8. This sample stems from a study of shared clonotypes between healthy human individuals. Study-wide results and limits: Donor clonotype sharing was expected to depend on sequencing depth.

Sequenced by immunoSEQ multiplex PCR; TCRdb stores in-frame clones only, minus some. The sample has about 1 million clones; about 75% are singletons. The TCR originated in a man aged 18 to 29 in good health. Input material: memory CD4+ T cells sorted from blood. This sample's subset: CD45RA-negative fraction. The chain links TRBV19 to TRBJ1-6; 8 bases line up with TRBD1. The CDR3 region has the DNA TGTGCCAGTAGTCCCCCGAACAGGGGGGATTCACCCCTCCACTTT. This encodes CASSPPNRGDSPLHF.